This T cell receptor beta chain originates from a study of T-cell memory formation after mild COVID-19. This clonotype appeared a few times. The antigen is unknown. Looked up from germline, CDR1 is MNHNY and CDR2 is SVGAGI (reference sequence). V was clipped by 6 bases and J by 6 bases, with 15 bases between them. This CDR3 spans 13 amino acids. Sample barcodes and UMIs were carried by the TCR alpha and TCR beta cDNA libraries that 5'RACE generated with constant-segment primers. TCRdb called the 5' RACE reads again in MiXCR, with one record for every CDR3 protein. The sample includes 200,000 to 300,000 distinct CDR3 sequences, around 17% of them seen just once. Study-level points and caveats: Those CD4+ clones that contracted were mainly in CM and EM (CD8+ ones in EMRA). Memory from before infection featured some responding clones, which suggests cross-reactive memory joined. Researchers could not confirm that second-wave clones peaking on day 37 targeted SARS-CoV-2.

The receptor was derived from a man aged 18 to 29 who had mild COVID-19 (a few samples of this study predate the infection). Cell type and time point are not known. The sample taken for sequencing was PBMCs or a T cell subset sorted from them (not recorded which). The chain is built from TRBV6-6 and TRBJ2-7, with D possibly TRBD1 on 6 matching bases. CDR3 nucleotide sequence: TGTGCCAGCAGGCCTACAGGGTTAGGCGAGCAGTACGTC. Translating gives CASRPTGLGEQYV.